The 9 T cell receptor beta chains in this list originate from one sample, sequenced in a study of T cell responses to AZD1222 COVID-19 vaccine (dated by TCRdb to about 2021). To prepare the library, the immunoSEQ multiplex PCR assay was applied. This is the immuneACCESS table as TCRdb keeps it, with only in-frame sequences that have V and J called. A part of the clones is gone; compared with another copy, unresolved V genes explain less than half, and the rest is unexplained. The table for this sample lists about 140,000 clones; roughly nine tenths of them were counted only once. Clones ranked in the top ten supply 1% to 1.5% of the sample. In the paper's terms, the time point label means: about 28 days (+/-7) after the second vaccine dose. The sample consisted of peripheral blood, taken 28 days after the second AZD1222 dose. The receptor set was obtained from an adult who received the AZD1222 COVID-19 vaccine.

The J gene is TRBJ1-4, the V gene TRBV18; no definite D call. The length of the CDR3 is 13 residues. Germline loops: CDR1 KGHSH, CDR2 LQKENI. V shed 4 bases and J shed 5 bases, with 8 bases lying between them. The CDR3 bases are TGTGCCAGCTCACTAGAACTGAATGAAAAACTGTTTTTT. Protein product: CASSLELNEKLFF.

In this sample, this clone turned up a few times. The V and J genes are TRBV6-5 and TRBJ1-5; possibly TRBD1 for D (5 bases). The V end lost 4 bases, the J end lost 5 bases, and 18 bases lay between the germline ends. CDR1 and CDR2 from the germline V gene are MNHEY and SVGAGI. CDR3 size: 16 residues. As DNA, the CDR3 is TGTGCCAGCAGTTTCCCGCCGGGACGAATCTATCAGCCCCAGCATTTT. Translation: CASSFPPGRIYQPQHF.

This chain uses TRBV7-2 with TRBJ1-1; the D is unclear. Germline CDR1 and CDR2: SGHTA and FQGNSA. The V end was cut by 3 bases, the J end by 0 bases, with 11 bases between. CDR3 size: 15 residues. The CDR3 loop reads CASSLSRMVNTEAFF. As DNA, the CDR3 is TGTGCCAGCAGCTTGAGCCGGATGGTGAACACTGAAGCTTTCTTT.

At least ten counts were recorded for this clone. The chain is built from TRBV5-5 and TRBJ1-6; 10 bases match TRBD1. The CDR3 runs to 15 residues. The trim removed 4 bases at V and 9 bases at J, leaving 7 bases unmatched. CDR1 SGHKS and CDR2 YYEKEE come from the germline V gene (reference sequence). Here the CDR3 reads CASSRDRGLGSPLHF. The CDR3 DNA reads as TGTGCCAGCAGCAGGGACAGGGGCTTAGGTTCACCCCTCCACTTT.

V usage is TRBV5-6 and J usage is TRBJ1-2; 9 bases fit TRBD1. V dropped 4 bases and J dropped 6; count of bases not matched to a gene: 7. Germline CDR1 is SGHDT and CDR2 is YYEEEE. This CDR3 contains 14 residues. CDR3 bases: TGTGCCAGCAGCCCCGGGACAGGGCCCCATGGCTACACCTTC. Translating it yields CASSPGTGPHGYTF. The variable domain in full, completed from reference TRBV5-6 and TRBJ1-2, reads DAGVTQSPTHLIKTRGQQVTLRCSPKSGHDTVSWYQQALGQGPQFIFQYYEEEERQRGNFPDRFSGHQFPNYSSELNVNALLLGDSALYLCASSPGTGPHGYTFGSGTRLTVV.

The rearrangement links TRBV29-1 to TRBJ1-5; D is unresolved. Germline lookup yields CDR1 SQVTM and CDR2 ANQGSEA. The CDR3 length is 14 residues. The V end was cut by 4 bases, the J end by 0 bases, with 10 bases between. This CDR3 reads CSVGGGNSNQPQHF. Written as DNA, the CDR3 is TGCAGCGTTGGGGGAGGGAATAGCAATCAGCCCCAGCATTTT.

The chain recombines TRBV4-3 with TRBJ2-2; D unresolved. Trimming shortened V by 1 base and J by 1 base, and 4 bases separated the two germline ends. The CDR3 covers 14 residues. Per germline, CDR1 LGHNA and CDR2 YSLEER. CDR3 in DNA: TGCGCCAGCAGCCAAGTGAAGAACACCGGGGAGCTGTTTTTT. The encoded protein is CASSQVKNTGELFF.

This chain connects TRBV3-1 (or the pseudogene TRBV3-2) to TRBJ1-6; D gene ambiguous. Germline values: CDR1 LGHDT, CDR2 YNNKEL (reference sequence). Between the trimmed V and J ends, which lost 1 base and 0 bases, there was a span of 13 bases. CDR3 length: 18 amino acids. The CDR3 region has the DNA TGTGCCAGCAGCCAAGGACTACCTGAATTCTCCTATAATTCACCCCTCCACTTT. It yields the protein CASSQGLPEFSYNSPLHF.

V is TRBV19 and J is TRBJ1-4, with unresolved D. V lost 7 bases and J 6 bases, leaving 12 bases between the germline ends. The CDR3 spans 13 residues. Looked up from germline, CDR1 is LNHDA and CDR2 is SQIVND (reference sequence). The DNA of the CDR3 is TGTGCCAGTAAACCGAGACTTCATGAAAAACTGTTTTTT. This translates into CASKPRLHEKLFF.